This T cell receptor beta chain emerged from a study of cytomegalovirus exposure and HLA in healthy donors. Study information: The roughly 700 first-cohort repertoires shared a platform with the approximately 110 validation repertoires, as reported in a later analysis.

Overall study findings and caveats: Confirmation in vitro established that a few CMV-associated chains were specific for CMV antigens. Cytomegalovirus association was listed for under 200 TCR beta chains. A later analysis found first-cohort TCR clusters tended to co-occur in the 120 or so validation repertoires.

Generated by immunoSEQ multiplex PCR, the TCRdb table keeps only in-frame clones and is missing some. This sample has some 250,000 clones, with around 89% found just once. About this clone itself: The antigen is undetermined.

The germline CDR1 and CDR2 sequences are SGHAT and FQDESV (reference sequence). Trimming left V 1 base short and J 3 bases short, with 12 bases between. The CDR3 length is 15 residues. The TCR was taken from a young woman in good health and CMV-seronegative. This chain joins TRBV11-1 and TRBJ1-2; tentative D call: TRBD1 (6 bases). Specimen: PBMCs. The CDR3 DNA reads as TGTGCCAGCAGCTTAGGCGCAGGGGCCGACTATGGCTACACCTTC. Protein: CASSLGAGADYGYTF.